The next 9 T cell receptor beta chains were all read from a single sample in a study of cytomegalovirus exposure and HLA in healthy donors. The PCR ran on 60 Vbeta and 13 Jbeta primers. Some clones are missing from TCRdb's copy, which holds only in-frame ones; the method was immunoSEQ multiplex PCR. The table lists 170,000 or so clones, roughly 78% of them singletons. Sequences were obtained from PBMCs. The receptors were gathered from a woman between 40 and 55 years old in good health and CMV-seronegative.

V is TRBV7-3 and J is TRBJ2-2; D perhaps matches TRBD1 (5 bases). CDR3 length equals 15 residues. The germline V gene has CDR1 SGHTA and CDR2 FQGTGA. Between the trimmed V and J ends, which lost 5 bases and 6 bases, there was a span of 16 bases. DNA for the CDR3: TGTGCCAGCAGCCTCTCTACAGGTTACCCCGGGGAGCTGTTTTTT. Its translation: CASSLSTGYPGELFF.

V and J are TRBV6-5 and TRBJ2-1; a weak D match, TRBD2 (7 bases). Trimming removed 7 bases from V and 8 bases from J, with 18 bases in between. This CDR3 has 14 amino acids. Germline-derived CDR1 and CDR2 are MNHEY and SVGAGI. The CDR3 DNA reads as TGTGCCAGCACCCGAAGGGCGGGGGCCGATGAGCAGTTCTTC. Protein: CASTRRAGADEQFF.

This clone was observed a single time. V usage is TRBV5-4 and J usage is TRBJ2-3; tentatively, D is TRBD1 (5 bases). The ends were cut back, 0 bases at V and 3 bases at J, with 11 bases in the middle. CDR3 length equals 15 residues. Germline V CDR1 and CDR2: SGHNT, YYREEE (reference sequence). CDR3 in amino acids: CASSLGPGPTDTQYF. The CDR3 DNA follows: TGTGCCAGCAGCTTGGGTCCAGGGCCAACAGATACGCAGTATTTT.

This chain uses TRBV28 with TRBJ1-5; no definite D call. In germline, CDR1 is MDHEN, CDR2 SYDVKM. With 5 bases removed from V and 0 bases from J, the gap between germline ends came to 8 bases. The CDR3 extends over 14 amino acids. CDR3 coding DNA: TGTGCCAGCAGTAACAGATATAGCAATCAGCCCCAGCATTTT. It encodes CASSNRYSNQPQHF.

The V and J genes are TRBV29-1 and TRBJ2-1, with 11 bases lining up with TRBD2. Germline values: CDR1 SQVTM, CDR2 ANQGSEA. The V segment lost 6 bases and the J segment 1 base; nucleotides outside the gene matches: 5. This CDR3 comprises 15 residues. The CDR3 region is CSVEGLAESYNEQFF. As DNA, the CDR3 is TGCAGCGTGGAGGGACTAGCGGAATCCTACAATGAGCAGTTCTTC.

This sequence joins TRBV11-2 and TRBJ1-1, with TRBD1 identical over 9 bases. CDR1 SGHAT and CDR2 FQNNGV come from the germline V gene. The CDR3 consists of 13 residues. Trimming removed 1 base from V and 12 bases from J; junction bases left unmatched: 6. The CDR3 protein is CASSLGGQGRSFF. CDR3 DNA: TGTGCCAGCAGCTTAGGAGGACAGGGGAGGTCTTTCTTT.

This sequence joins TRBV14 and TRBJ1-2; TRBD1 is a possible D gene (5 bases). This CDR3 is built from 18 residues. Looked up from germline, CDR1 is SGHDN and CDR2 is FVKESK. Trimming removed 0 bases from V and 1 base from J, with 18 bases in between. The CDR3, as DNA: TGTGCCAGCAGCCAAGATGAAGGGGTGCCGCCGGGTAACTATGGCTACACCTTC. Translated: CASSQDEGVPPGNYGYTF.

Only one count was recorded for this clone. The J gene is TRBJ2-3, the V gene TRBV7-2; D gene unclear. Trimming pared 10 bases from V and 1 base from J, leaving 15 bases between. The CDR3 is 14 amino acids. CDR1 and CDR2 (germline): SGHTA, FQGNSA. CDR3 in DNA: TGTGCCACCAAATCTAGATCGGGCACAGATACGCAGTATTTT. This codes for CATKSRSGTDTQYF.

The chain employs TRBV9 and TRBJ2-2; possibly TRBD1 for D (6 bases). This CDR3 is built from 16 residues. Germline V gene sequence: CDR1 SGDLS, CDR2 YYNGEE. V was cut by 4 bases and J by 3 bases, with 16 bases left in between. This CDR3 is CASSLTGRIDTGELFF. In DNA, the CDR3 is TGTGCCAGCAGCCTTACAGGGAGAATTGACACCGGGGAGCTGTTTTTT.